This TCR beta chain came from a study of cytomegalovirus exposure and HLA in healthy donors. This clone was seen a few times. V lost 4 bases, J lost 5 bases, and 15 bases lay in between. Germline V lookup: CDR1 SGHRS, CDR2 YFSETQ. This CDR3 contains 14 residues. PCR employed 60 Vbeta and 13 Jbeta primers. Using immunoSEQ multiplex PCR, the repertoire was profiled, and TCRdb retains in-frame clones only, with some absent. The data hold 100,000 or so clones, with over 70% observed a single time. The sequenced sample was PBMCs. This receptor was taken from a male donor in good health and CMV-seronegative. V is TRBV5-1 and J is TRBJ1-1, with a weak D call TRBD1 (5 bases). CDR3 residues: CASSEQGGYTEAFF. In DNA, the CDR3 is TGCGCCAGCAGCGAGCAGGGAGGGTATACTGAAGCTTTCTTT.